This T cell receptor beta chain was captured in a study of OX40 agonist ivuxolimab in advanced cancers. Collection of blood occurred at baseline, at cycle 4 day 1, and at cycle 7 day 1. The CDR3 extends over 15 amino acids. V was clipped by 5 bases and J by 0 bases, with 11 bases between them. Germline CDR1 reads SNHLY; CDR2 reads FYNNEI. The repertoire was sequenced with immunoSEQ multiplex PCR; TCRdb's copy has only in-frame clones and lacks some. The table records over 45,000 clones, over 75% of them present only once. This sequence joins TRBV2 and TRBJ1-3, with a tentative D call TRBD1 (6 bases). The material sequenced was CD4+ or CD8+ T cells sorted from blood, taken in a trial of the OX40 agonist ivuxolimab. This sequence originates from an adult with an advanced solid tumor such as melanoma, head and neck, liver or kidney cancer. The chain's CDR3 is CASSYTGISGNTIYF. DNA for the CDR3: TGTGCCAGCAGTTATACAGGGATCTCTGGAAACACCATATATTTT.